This T cell receptor beta chain derives from a study of beta chain features in type 1 diabetes. The study, taken as a whole, reports: Comparison showed that naive, central memory and Treg TCRB repertoires appeared more similar among patients than among healthy donors. For patients and controls alike, PCR might favor shorter templates to the same degree.

The V end lost 5 bases, the J end lost 8 bases, and 7 bases lay between the germline ends. The CDR3 length is 10 residues. The germline gives CDR1 DFQATT, CDR2 SNEGSKA (reference sequence). Expressed TCRB transcripts were sequenced after all isolated RNA was converted to cDNA. The repertoire was sequenced with immunoSEQ multiplex PCR; TCRdb's copy has only in-frame clones and lacks some. The sample contains 15,000 to 20,000 clones, approximately 50% of which appear only once. This clone came up a few times. Its antigen remains unknown. The sequenced sample was stem cell memory CD4+ T cells from blood. This sequence was found in a man younger than 35 in good health. V usage is TRBV20-1 and J usage is TRBJ2-1; D call uncertain. The DNA for the CDR3 is TGCAGTGCTCCTGTTGATGAGCAGTTCTTC. This sequence encodes CSAPVDEQFF.